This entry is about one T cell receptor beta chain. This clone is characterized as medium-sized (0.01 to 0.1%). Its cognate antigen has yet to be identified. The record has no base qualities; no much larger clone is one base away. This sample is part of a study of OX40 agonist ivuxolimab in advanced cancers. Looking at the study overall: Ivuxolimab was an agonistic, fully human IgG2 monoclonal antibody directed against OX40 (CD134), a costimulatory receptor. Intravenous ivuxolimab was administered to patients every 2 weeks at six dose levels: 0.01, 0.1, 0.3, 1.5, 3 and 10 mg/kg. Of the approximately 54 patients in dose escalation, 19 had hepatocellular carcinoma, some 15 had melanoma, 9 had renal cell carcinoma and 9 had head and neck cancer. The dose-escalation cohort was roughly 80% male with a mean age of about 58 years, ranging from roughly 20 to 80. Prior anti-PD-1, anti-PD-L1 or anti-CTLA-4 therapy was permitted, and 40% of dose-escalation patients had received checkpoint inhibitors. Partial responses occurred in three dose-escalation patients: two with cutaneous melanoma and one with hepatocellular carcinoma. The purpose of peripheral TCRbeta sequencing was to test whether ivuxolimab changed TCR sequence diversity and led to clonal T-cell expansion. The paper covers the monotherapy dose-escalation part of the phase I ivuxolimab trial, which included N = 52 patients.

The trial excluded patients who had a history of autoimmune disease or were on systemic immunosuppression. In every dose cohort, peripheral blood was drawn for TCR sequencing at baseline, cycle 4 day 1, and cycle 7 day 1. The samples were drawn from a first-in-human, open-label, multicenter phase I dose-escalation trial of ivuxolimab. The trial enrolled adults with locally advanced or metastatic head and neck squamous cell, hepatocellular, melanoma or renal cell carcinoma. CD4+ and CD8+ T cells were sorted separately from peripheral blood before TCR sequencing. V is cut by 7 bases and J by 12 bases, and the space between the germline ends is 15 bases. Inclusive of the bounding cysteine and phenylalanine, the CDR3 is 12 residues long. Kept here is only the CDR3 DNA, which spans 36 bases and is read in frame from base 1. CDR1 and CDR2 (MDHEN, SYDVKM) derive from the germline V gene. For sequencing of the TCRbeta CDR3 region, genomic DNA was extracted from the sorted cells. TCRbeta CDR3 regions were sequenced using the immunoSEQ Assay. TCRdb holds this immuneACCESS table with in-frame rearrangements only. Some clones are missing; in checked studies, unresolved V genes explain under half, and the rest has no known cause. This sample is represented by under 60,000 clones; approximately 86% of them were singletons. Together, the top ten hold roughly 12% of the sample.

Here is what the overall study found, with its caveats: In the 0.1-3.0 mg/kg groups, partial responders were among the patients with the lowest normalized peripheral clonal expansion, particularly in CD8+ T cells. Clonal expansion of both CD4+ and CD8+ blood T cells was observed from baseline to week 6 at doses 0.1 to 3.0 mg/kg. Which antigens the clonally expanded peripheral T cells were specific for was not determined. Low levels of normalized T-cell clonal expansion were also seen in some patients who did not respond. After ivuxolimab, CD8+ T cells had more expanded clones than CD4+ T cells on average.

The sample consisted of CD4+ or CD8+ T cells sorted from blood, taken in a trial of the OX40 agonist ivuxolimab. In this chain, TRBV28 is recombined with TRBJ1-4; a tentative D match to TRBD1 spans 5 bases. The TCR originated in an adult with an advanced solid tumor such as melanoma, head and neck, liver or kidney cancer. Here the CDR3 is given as CASTPPRGQLFF. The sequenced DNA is TGTGCCAGCACTCCGCCCCGGGGCCAACTGTTTTTT.